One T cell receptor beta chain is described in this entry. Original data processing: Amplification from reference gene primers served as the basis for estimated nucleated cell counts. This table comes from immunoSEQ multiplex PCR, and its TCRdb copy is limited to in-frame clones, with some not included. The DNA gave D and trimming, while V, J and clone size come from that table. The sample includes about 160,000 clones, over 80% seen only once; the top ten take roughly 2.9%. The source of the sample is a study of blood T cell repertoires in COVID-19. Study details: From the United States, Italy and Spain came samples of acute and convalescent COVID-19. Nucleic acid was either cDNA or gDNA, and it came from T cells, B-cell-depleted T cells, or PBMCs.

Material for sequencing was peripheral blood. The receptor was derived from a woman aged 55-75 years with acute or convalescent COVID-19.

The CDR3 here is CASSLATGVRAEAFF. CDR3 sequence (DNA): TGTGCCAGCAGCTTAGCGACAGGGGTAAGAGCTGAAGCTTTCTTT. The rearrangement links TRBV7-2 to TRBJ1-1, with 8 bases lining up with TRBD1. V trimming: 0 bases; J trimming: 6 bases; junction bases outside the gene matches: 6. The CDR3 covers 15 residues. Germline CDR1 reads SGHTA; CDR2 reads FQGNSA.